The next 7 T cell receptor beta chains were all read from a single sample in a study of T cell changes during pregnancy in multiple sclerosis. Only in-frame clones appear in the TCRdb table, and some are missing; sequencing was by immunoSEQ multiplex PCR. The sample contains about 100,000 clones, approximately 94% of which appear only once. The source material was peripheral blood, sampled before pregnancy. Receptor source: a female donor with multiple sclerosis, enrolled in a pregnancy study.

The J gene is TRBJ2-7, the V gene TRBV5-1; perhaps TRBD2 as D (7 bases). Between the trimmed V and J ends, which lost 4 bases and 3 bases, there was a span of 20 bases. The CDR3 loop spans 16 amino acids. Germline CDR1 reads SGHRS; CDR2 reads YFSETQ. The CDR3 coding sequence is TGCGCCAGCAGCCCCCTAGGGGGGGCCTCATTCTACGAGCAGTACTTC. Translating gives CASSPLGGASFYEQYF.

The V and J genes are TRBV19 and TRBJ2-6, with D possibly TRBD2 on 7 matching bases. CDR1 is LNHDA and CDR2 is SQIVND in the germline V gene (reference sequence). This CDR3 spans 15 amino acids. The ends were cut back, 5 bases at V and 2 bases at J, with 10 bases in the middle. The CDR3 here is CASSRGATGANVLTF. The CDR3 region has the DNA TGTGCCAGTAGTCGGGGGGCGACTGGGGCCAACGTCCTGACTTTC.

V is TRBV19 and J is TRBJ2-1; 10 nucleotides agree with TRBD1. V lost 6 bases and J lost 5; bases outside the gene matches: 4. There are 14 residues in the CDR3. The germline gives CDR1 LNHDA, CDR2 SQIVND (reference sequence). CDR3: CASRWGQGNNEQFF. Here the CDR3 DNA reads TGTGCCAGTAGGTGGGGACAGGGGAACAATGAGCAGTTCTTC.

This sequence joins TRBV6-1 and TRBJ2-7, with 12 bases aligning to TRBD2. This CDR3 is 15 amino acids long. From germline, CDR1 is MNHNS and CDR2 SASEGT. With 3 bases clipped from V and 3 bases from J, the junction kept 3 bases outside the gene matches. The CDR3 sequence: CASSEASGRGYEQYF. Here the CDR3 DNA reads TGTGCCAGCAGTGAGGCTAGCGGGAGGGGCTACGAGCAGTACTTC.

The chain has TRBV5-1 and TRBJ2-7; 7 bases match TRBD1. This CDR3 is built from 15 residues. Germline CDR1 SGHRS, CDR2 YFSETQ. J was trimmed by 4 bases and V by 0 bases; bases with no gene match: 7. CDR3: CASSLAGGFQYEQYF. The CDR3 DNA is TGCGCCAGCAGCTTGGCAGGGGGATTTCAGTACGAGCAGTACTTC. The entire variable domain, with the rest obtained from reference TRBV5-1 and TRBJ2-7, is as follows: KAGVTQTPRYLIKTRGQQVTLSCSPISGHRSVSWYQQTPGQGLQFLFEYFSETQRNKGNFPGRFSGRQFSNSRSEMNVSTLELGDSALYLCASSLAGGFQYEQYFGPGTRLTVT.

V and J are TRBV16 and TRBJ2-7; D call uncertain. The CDR3 loop spans 12 amino acids. V lost 6 bases and J lost 3, with 9 bases in between. Germline values: CDR1 KGHSY, CDR2 FQNENV. The CDR3 loop reads CASSPLVYEQYF. As DNA, the CDR3 is TGTGCCAGCAGTCCTCTCGTCTACGAGCAGTACTTC. Drawing the rest from reference TRBV16 and TRBJ2-7, the complete variable domain is GEEVAQTPKHLVRGEGQKAKLYCAPIKGHSYVFWYQQVLKNEFKFLISFQNENVFDETGMPKERFSAKCLPNSPCSLEIQATKLEDSAVYFCASSPLVYEQYFGPGTRLTVT.

This chain links TRBV29-1 with TRBJ1-1, with 7 nucleotides matching TRBD1. Trimming took 7 bases from V and 1 from J; bases not matched to a gene: 12. There are 15 residues in the CDR3. The V gene's germline CDR1 is SQVTM and CDR2 ANQGSEA. CDR3 protein: CSAVPWTGPNTEAFF. The CDR3 nucleotides are TGCAGCGCAGTTCCCTGGACAGGTCCGAACACTGAAGCTTTCTTT.